This T cell receptor (beta chain) was documented in a study of regulatory T cells. The V end lost 7 bases, the J end lost 0 bases, and 10 bases lay between the germline ends. Germline CDR1 is MNHNS and CDR2 is SASEGT. The CDR3 covers 15 residues. Findings of the study overall: Regulatory T cells showed the strongest V-J pair restriction and V/J gene skewing among patient repertoires. Compared with autologous conventional CD4+ cells and control regulatory cells, CD3G-deficient regulatory T cells showed reduced diversity.

The primer mix had 52 TRBV and 13 TRBJ primers. Sequencing used immunoSEQ multiplex PCR; TCRdb keeps in-frame clones, though not all of them. Here the sample spans 3,200 or so clones, around 94% being singletons. Every patient with CD3G deficiency had evidence of autoimmunity. At testing, patients were 2 to 39 years old, with reduced naive and increased memory T-cell proportions. CD4+ cells were sorted into CD25-high CD127-low regulatory cells and CD25-low CD127-high conventional cells. A note on this clone: The antigen is not known.

This clonotype was obtained from a person between 18 and 30 years old with CD3G deficiency. The chain couples TRBV6-1 to TRBJ2-6; possible D gene TRBD1, 5 bases. The source material was CD4+ Tregs sorted from blood. The CDR3 bases are TGTGCCAGCAACCTTGGGGCCTCTGGGGCCAACGTCCTGACTTTC. Translation gives CASNLGASGANVLTF.